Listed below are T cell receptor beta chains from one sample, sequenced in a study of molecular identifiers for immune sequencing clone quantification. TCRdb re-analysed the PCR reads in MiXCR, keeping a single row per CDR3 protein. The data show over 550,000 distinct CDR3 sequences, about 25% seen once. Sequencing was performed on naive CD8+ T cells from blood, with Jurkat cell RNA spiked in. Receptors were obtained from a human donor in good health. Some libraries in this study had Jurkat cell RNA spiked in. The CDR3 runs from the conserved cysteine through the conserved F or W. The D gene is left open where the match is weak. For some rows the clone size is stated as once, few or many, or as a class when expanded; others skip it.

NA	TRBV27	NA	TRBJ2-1	TGTGCCAGCAGCACACTAGAGAGTTTAGCCTACAATGAGCAGTTCTTC	CASSTLESLAYNEQFF
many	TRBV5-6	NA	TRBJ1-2	TGTGCCAGCTCGGGGGCTCGGGCCTATGGCTACACCTTC	CASSGARAYGYTF
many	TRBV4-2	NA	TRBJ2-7	TGTGCCAGCAGCCAACGGTGGGCCTCCTACGAGCAGTACTTC	CASSQRWASYEQYF
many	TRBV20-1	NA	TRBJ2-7	TGCAGTGCTAGGGGTATTTTATCGGGCGAGCAGTACTTC	CSARGILSGEQYF
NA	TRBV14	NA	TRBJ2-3	TGTGCCAGCAGCCAACTGTTAGATACGCAGTATTTT	CASSQLLDTQYF
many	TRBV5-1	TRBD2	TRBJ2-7	TGCGCCAGCAGCTTGGTGACGGGGGGTTCCTACGAGCAGTACTTC	CASSLVTGGSYEQYF
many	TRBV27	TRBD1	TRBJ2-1	TGTGCCAGCAGTTTAGGGACAGGGGGCTCCCCTGGGCAGTTCTTC	CASSLGTGGSPGQFF
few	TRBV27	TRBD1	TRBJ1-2	TGTGCCAGCAGTCCCAGGGGACAGGGGAGCTATGGCTACACCTTC	CASSPRGQGSYGYTF
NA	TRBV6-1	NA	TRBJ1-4	TGTGCCAGCAGAACCGGGATGGAGGGTGAAAAACTGTTTTTT	CASRTGMEGEKLFF
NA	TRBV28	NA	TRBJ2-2	TGTGCCAGCAGTTTAACCGGACTATGGGACACCGGGGAGCTGTTTTTT	CASSLTGLWDTGELFF
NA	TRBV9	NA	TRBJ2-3	TGTGCCAGCAGCGTAGGGGACAACACAGATACGCAGTATTTT	CASSVGDNTDTQYF
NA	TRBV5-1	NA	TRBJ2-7	TGCGCCAGCGGCCTCGGGCAGGGGCACTACGAGCAGTACTTC	CASGLGQGHYEQYF
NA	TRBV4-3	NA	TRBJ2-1	TGCGCCAGCAGCCAAGATTTTTCGGGCGGGGAATGGGGCAATGAGCAGTTCTTC	CASSQDFSGGEWGNEQFF
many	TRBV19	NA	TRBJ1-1	TGTGCCAGTAGTATAGTATCAACCACTGAAGCTTTCTTT	CASSIVSTTEAFF
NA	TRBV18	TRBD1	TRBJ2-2	TGTGCCAGCTCACTAAAGCACGGGACAGGGTCGGCCCTGAGAACCGGGGAGCTGTTTTTT	CASSLKHGTGSALRTGELFF
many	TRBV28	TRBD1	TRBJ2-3	TGTGCCAGCAGTCAAGGACAGGATCAAGATACGCAGTATTTT	CASSQGQDQDTQYF
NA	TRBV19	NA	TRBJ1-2	TGTGCCAGTAGTATTGCTTCACAGGGCTATGGCTACACCTTC	CASSIASQGYGYTF
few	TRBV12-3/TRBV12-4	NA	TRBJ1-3	TGTGCCAACGAACACCGGACACCATCTGGAAACACCATATATTTT	CANEHRTPSGNTIYF
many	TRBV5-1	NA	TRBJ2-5	TGCGCCAGCAGCTTGGAAGCGTGGGAGACCCAGTACTTC	CASSLEAWETQYF
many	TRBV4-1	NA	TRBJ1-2	TGCGCCAGCAGCCAAGATACCGAGACAGTCTATGGCTACACCTTC	CASSQDTETVYGYTF
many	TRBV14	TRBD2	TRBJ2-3	TGTGCCAGCAGCCCGTCGGTGGCTAGCGGGACCGCAGATACGCAGTATTTT	CASSPSVASGTADTQYF
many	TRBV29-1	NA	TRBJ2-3	TGCAGCGTTGAAGATCGTGTGGCCACCCAGGATACGCAGTATTTT	CSVEDRVATQDTQYF
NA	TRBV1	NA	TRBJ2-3	TGCACCAGCAGCCCATGGCGGGGGCGCAGGGGTACGCAGTATTTT	CTSSPWRGRRGTQYF
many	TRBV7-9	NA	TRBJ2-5	TGTGCCAGCAGCTCAAACTGGGACGGGAAACAAGAGACCCAGTACTTC	CASSSNWDGKQETQYF
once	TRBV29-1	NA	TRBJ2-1	TGCAGCTATGGGGGGTACTACAATGAGCAGTTCTTC	CSYGGYYNEQFF
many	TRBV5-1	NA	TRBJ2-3	TGCGCCAGCAGCTTCGGACAGCTAAGCACAGATACGCAGTATTTT	CASSFGQLSTDTQYF
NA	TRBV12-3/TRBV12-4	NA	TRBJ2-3	TGTGCCATCAGTAGCCAAGCCGGCATGGCGCAGTATTTT	CAISSQAGMAQYF
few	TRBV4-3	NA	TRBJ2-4	TGCGCCAGCAGCCAAGGGCAGGGGGGGTTAAACATTCAGTACTTC	CASSQGQGGLNIQYF
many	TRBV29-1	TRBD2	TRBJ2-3	TGCAGCGTTGAACCACCGTGGGGGACTAGCGGAGTGAGCACAGATACGCAGTATTTT	CSVEPPWGTSGVSTDTQYF
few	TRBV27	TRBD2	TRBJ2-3	TGTGCCAGCAGTTTAGTCTTAGAGGGAGGGCCCACAGATACGCAGTATTTT	CASSLVLEGGPTDTQYF
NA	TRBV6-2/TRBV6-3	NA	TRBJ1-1	TGTGCCAGCAGTACCTTCGTGGGAGCTTTCTTT	CASSTFVGAFF
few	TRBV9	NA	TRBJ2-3	TGTGCCAGCAGCGCCACCGGGACTCCCGGGGATACGCAGTATTTT	CASSATGTPGDTQYF
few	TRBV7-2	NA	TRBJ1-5	TGTGCCAGCAGCCTTCTGGGAATGGATCAGCCCCAGCATTTT	CASSLLGMDQPQHF
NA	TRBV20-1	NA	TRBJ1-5	TGCAGTATTAGTCCTGGGCGTAGCAATCAGCCCCAGCATTTT	CSISPGRSNQPQHF
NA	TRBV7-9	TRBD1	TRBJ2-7	TGTGCCAGCAGTTTTGGTCGGGGGACAGGGACCTACGAGCAGTACTTC	CASSFGRGTGTYEQYF
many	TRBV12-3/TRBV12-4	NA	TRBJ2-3	TGTGCCAGCAGTGCCCTCCAGCGGACCACAGATACGCAGTATTTT	CASSALQRTTDTQYF
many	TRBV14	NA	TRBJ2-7	TGTGCCAGCAGCCAAGATCGGTCGCCGTACTACGAGCAGTACTTC	CASSQDRSPYYEQYF
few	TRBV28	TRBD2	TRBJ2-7	TGTGCCAGCAGCCCTTCCGGGGGTAGCGGGAGCTACGAGCAGTACTTC	CASSPSGGSGSYEQYF
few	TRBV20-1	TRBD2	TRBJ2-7	TGCAGTGCTAGAGATGAGACCGGGACTAGCGGGAGCATAGCAAGCTACGAGCAGTACTTC	CSARDETGTSGSIASYEQYF
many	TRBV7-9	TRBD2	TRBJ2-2	TGTGCCAGCACCGGACTACTAGCGGTAGTCTTCGCGAACACCGGGGAGCTGTTTTTT	CASTGLLAVVFANTGELFF
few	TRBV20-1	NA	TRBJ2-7	TGCAGTGCTAGAGATGGACTCCGCTCCTACGAGCAGTACTTC	CSARDGLRSYEQYF
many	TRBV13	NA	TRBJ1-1	TGTGCCAGCAGCCCCTGGTCAGGCGAGAACACTGAAGCTTTCTTT	CASSPWSGENTEAFF
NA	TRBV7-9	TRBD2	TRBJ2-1	TGTGCCAGCAGCGGGCTAGCGGGTACCTACAATGAGCAGTTCTTC	CASSGLAGTYNEQFF